Listed below are T cell receptor beta chains from one sample, sequenced in a study of T cells in Graves' hyperthyroidism and ophthalmopathy. Each CDR3 protein is one row after TCRdb ran MiXCR on the multiplex PCR reads. The sample shows some 500,000 distinct CDR3 sequences, 14% of them seen only once. Sequenced sample: blood. These receptors were obtained from a woman aged 18-30 years with Graves' hyperthyroidism. CDR3s include the opening cysteine and the closing phenylalanine or tryptophan. Expanded clones are given a class, and other clones once, few, many or no size at all.

size	V	J	CDR3
many	TRBV30	TRBJ2-2	CAWSARWGGELFF
many	TRBV27	TRBJ1-6	CASTLGGGQHSPLHF
few	TRBV10-3	TRBJ1-1	CAIRQGDGTEAFF
many	TRBV2	TRBJ1-1	CASRDRQGNTEAFF
many	TRBV20-1	TRBJ2-7	CSAKGNYEQYF
many	TRBV11-2	TRBJ2-1	CASSLEGWGNEQFF
many	TRBV28	TRBJ2-7	CASSLVASYEQYF
many	TRBV14	TRBJ1-2	CASSQVPYPNYGYTF
-	TRBV30	TRBJ2-1	CAWLGATNEQFF
many	TRBV3-1	TRBJ2-3	CASSHLEHTQYF
many	TRBV11-3	TRBJ1-2	CASSPWTGLPSDYGYTF
-	TRBV19	TRBJ2-5	CASSSGQFETQYF
many	TRBV28	TRBJ2-3	CASVGGEADTQYF
-	TRBV25-1	TRBJ2-1	CASSYSGAGAYNKQFF
-	TRBV5-1	TRBJ2-1	CASSLNRLAGGRRDEQFF
-	TRBV25-1	TRBJ1-1	CASSEPKGRGDTAFF
many	TRBV30	TRBJ1-2	CAWAPNYGYTF
few	TRBV5-5	TRBJ1-1	CASSFQQGVGEAFF
-	TRBV7-8	TRBJ1-6	CASSPPGQGAPLHF
-	TRBV12-3/TRBV12-4	TRBJ2-1	CAGSRILLPSGGSGNEQFF
many	TRBV11-2	TRBJ2-7	CASSPQLQSYEQYF
many	TRBV7-6	TRBJ2-2	CASSPPGGRSTGELFF
few	TRBV19	TRBJ1-1	CASSIIRENTEAFF
-	TRBV25-1	TRBJ2-2	CASSASQASGAITGELFF
many	TRBV12-3/TRBV12-4	TRBJ2-6	CASSFGGSGANVLTF
many	TRBV2	TRBJ2-3	CASSRGQRPTDTQYF
many	TRBV12-3/TRBV12-4	TRBJ1-1	CASSLGDRQGATEAFF
few	TRBV10-3	TRBJ2-2	CAISESGSGELFF
-	TRBV2	TRBJ2-2	CASSRQGGITGELFF
few	TRBV6-1	TRBJ2-3	CASTGQITQYF
few	TRBV13	TRBJ1-3	CASSRDPPGTNWKQRSTIYF
many	TRBV6-1	TRBJ1-1	CASSPRQETEAFF
many	TRBV19	TRBJ1-5	CASSGRNQPQHF
-	TRBV20-1	TRBJ1-2	CSARRDRDGYTF
many	TRBV7-9	TRBJ2-5	CASSSSGAAETQYF
many	TRBV18	TRBJ1-1	CASSPRQEMNTEAFF
-	TRBV14	TRBJ2-2	CASSQRHSTFRTNTGELFF